This T cell receptor (beta chain) originates from a study of cytomegalovirus exposure and HLA in healthy donors (dated by TCRdb to about 2017). For context, the study as a whole: An earlier analysis of a few hundred of the donors reported approximately 280 Gb of sequence data and approximately 120 million unique TCR beta sequences obtained from about 179 million T cells. An early release that covered some 630 HLA-typed donors contained approximately 300 gigabases of sequencing data and about 93 million unique TCR sequences. Among the approximately 420 genotyped donors, roughly 80% belonged to the genetic ancestry cluster associated with self-reported Caucasian donors. The study aimed to test whether cataloging public T cell receptors could reveal signatures of past pathogen exposure. The T cell repertoires of 666 subjects were profiled by immunosequencing and related to cytomegalovirus serostatus. Besides the first cohort of 666 subjects, a separate validation cohort made up of 120 different subjects was used. To predict cytomegalovirus infection status, the study combined high-throughput TCR immunosequencing, statistical association of individual TCRs with disease status, and machine learning. A later analysis re-analyzed previously published TCR beta repertoires from roughly 690 donors and added high-resolution HLA genotyping to study TCR occurrence patterns. In the later analysis, no new phenotypic data were used to find candidate immune exposures; instead, reliance was placed on TCR beta sequences and their occurrence across donors. An earlier analysis of approximately 640 of the donors applied high-throughput TCR beta sequencing to assess whether each TCR beta V gene segment acted as functional or pseudogenic. Donor age, sex, ethnicity and CMV serostatus were collected together with the repertoire data. Genome-wide SNP genotypes for about three fifths of the roughly 670 donors were used in a later genetic analysis, which treated that subset as a discovery cohort. Every discovery cohort repertoire had been produced on one sequencing platform. Class I and class II HLA loci were covered by the typing at four-digit resolution. The number of donors typed differed by locus, with 629-630 for A, B, C, DRB1 and DQB1, roughly 520 for DQA1, nearly 610 for DPA1, and 450 to 480 for DPB1. Four or five DR-DQ haplotypes were handled as single units for association and clustering, since linkage in the cohort was strong. On average, 235,054 unique TCR beta nucleotide sequences were sequenced per donor among fewer than 500 genotyped donors of the cohort, with about 19% of those sequences being non-productive.

The cohort consisted of fewer than 700 healthy bone marrow donors. At the time of sampling, all cohort members were nominally healthy, though unrecorded immune exposures were likely present. The donor was CMV seropositive and was included in the group of 250 to 300 seropositive cohort members. A peripheral blood sample was collected from each donor, and TCR beta sequencing was performed on peripheral blood mononuclear cells. Genomic DNA extraction from the blood cell samples was performed with the Qiagen DNeasy Blood Extraction Kit. Library creation used the immunoSEQ multiplex PCR assay. For the multiplex PCR, a mixture combining 60 forward primers for TCR Vbeta segments and 13 reverse primers for TCR Jbeta segments was used. Amplification of the CDR3 region of rearranged TCR beta genes was performed with a multiplex PCR assay on genomic DNA. The Illumina HiSeq System was used to sequence the amplified TCR beta libraries as 87-base-pair reads. The paper's data handling went like this. Across the roughly 700 repertoires, a later analysis counted tens of millions of unique TCR beta chains, roughly 11 million of which were shared by at least two donors. A nearest-neighbor algorithm error-corrected the raw reads and collapsed the reads into unique sequences, merging closely related sequences to remove PCR and sequencing errors. To assign V, D and J gene segments, CDR3 sequences were aligned to IMGT reference sequences. For a sequence to be retained, at least a six-nucleotide match to both a V gene segment and a J gene segment was required. A rearrangement was called productive if the CDR3 had no stop codons and remained in frame with V and J, and every other rearrangement was called non-productive. CDR3 was defined according to IMGT convention as the region running from the second conserved V-encoded cysteine to the conserved J-encoded phenylalanine. In an earlier analysis of 550 to 650 of the donors, sequences lacking an unambiguous match to a single V gene segment were excluded. In an earlier analysis of around 590 of the donors, a V segment was called functional when productive rearrangements were above 56.7%, and segregating when the standard deviation between donors exceeded 5%. To diagnose cytomegalovirus status from the catalog of TCR beta chain sequences, a statistical classification framework was built. V and J gene assignment, in a later analysis, came from comparing TCR nucleotide sequences with IMGT/GENE-DB human TR gene sequences. In a later analysis, CDR3 sequences and most-parsimonious VDJ recombination scenarios were assigned using the TCRdist pipeline. A later analysis defined each TCR beta chain by its CDR3 amino acid sequence plus V-gene family, and excluded reads lacking a unique V-gene family. A later analysis removed 592 highly shared, low-generation-probability nucleotide sequences to deal with suspected cross-contamination and a sequencing artifact. A later analysis calculated a clonal expansion index for each public chain from normalized within-repertoire ranks of inferred template counts. A later analysis computed generation probabilities with a VDJ recombination model fitted to out-of-frame rearrangements, and checked the results against IGoR. In a later analysis, TCR-TCR, TCR-HLA and TCR-CMV co-occurrence was scored with hypergeometric tests, and a repertoire-size bias correction was applied to TCR pairs. To estimate false discovery rates, a later analysis permuted the HLA or CMV assignments 20 times. In a later analysis, co-occurring TCRs were grouped with DBSCAN, and TCRdist sequence similarity was added when clustering was performed within HLA-allele-positive subsets. Co-occurrence clustering excluded repertoires with fewer than 30,000 or more than 120,000 public chains, plus five with anomalous nucleotide sharing. As stored in TCRdb, this immuneACCESS dataset retains in-frame rearrangements with V and J assigned. A fraction of the clones does not appear; measured against another copy, unresolved V genes explain less than half of the discrepancy, and the remainder lacks a known reason. Clonal size and the V and J genes are those of that table, whereas D and trimming came from the DNA. This sample comprises over 200,000 clones, 82% of them detected only once. 5% to 6% of the sample rests with the top ten.

Beyond this particular receptor, the publication reports: In a later analysis, HLA-associated TCR beta chains were found to be more clonally expanded and to have lower generation probabilities than equally common non-associated chains. According to a later analysis, TCR association rates differed among HLA loci, with DRB1 alleles showing the most associated TCRs and HLA-C alleles showing the fewest. According to a later analysis, most CMV-associated TCR beta chains appeared to be HLA-restricted, and the HLA associations seemed to be driven largely by CMV exposure. A later analysis associated around 16,000 TCR beta sequences with specific HLA alleles at a false discovery rate of 0.05. A later analysis reported that several top co-occurrence clusters appeared linked to parvovirus B19, influenza, CMV and Epstein-Barr virus. In a later genetic analysis, fewer N-insertions in productive TCRs were reported among donors in an Asian-associated ancestry cluster than the roughly 670-donor mean. A total of about 150 TCR beta chains were listed by the study as associated with cytomegalovirus. An association between a missense DCLRE1C variant and V-gene and J-gene trimming of TCR beta chains was found in a later genetic analysis and replicated in an independent cohort. The classifier was reported to diagnose cytomegalovirus status with high specificity and sensitivity in both the original and validation cohorts. An earlier analysis of some 560 of the donors showed that most TCR beta V segments appeared in productive rearrangements either about 90% or about 30% of the time, which broadly matched IMGT annotations. Because the 87-base-pair reads could not distinguish some IMGT-functional V segments, including TRBV6-2 and TRBV6-3, those segments were excluded. The authors suggested that the approach could potentially be generalized to other disease states and immunological phenotypes. A further reported finding was that TCR beta sequences accurately predicted the HLA-A and HLA-B alleles for most subjects in the first cohort. Because HLA typing was missing for some donors at each locus, association tests included only the typed subset. The cohort was sequenced for TCR beta chains only, and without alpha or paired-chain data the features that could be detected were limited. A few of the identified cytomegalovirus-associated TCR beta chains were confirmed in vitro to be specific for cytomegalovirus antigens. The presence/absence analyses assumed that sequencing depth was roughly uniform across donors, and that assumption may not be true. For the cohort, immune exposure information was limited to CMV serostatus. Most TCR sequences were observed very rarely across donors, whereas some public TCRs were present in many individuals. The earlier analysis of 587 of the donors excluded seventeen rarely observed V segments, including chromosome 9 orphons, because counts were too low. A cluster of highly shared sequence variants was judged likely to represent a technical artifact of the sequencing pipeline. Correlated functional status among segregating V segments might be attributable to linkage disequilibrium, but an unknown experimental factor could not be ruled out. When HLA alleles, especially DR and DQ, strongly co-occurred, TCR associations were difficult to assign to individual alleles.

With regard to this clone: The target of this receptor is not known. No clone much larger than this one lies a single base away; base qualities are absent. This CDR3 is also generated by other DNA sequences in the sample.

The germline ends are 13 bases apart after V is trimmed by 6 bases and J by 7 bases. The CDR3 spans 14 residues, from the cysteine through the phenylalanine. Only the CDR3 part of the read is kept: 42 bases, read in frame from the first base. According to the germline V gene, CDR1 reads MNHEY and CDR2 reads SVGAGI. This chain is built from TRBV6-5 and TRBJ1-6; TRBD1 is perhaps the D gene, given 5 matching bases. This receptor was identified in a woman aged 40 to 50 in good health and CMV-seropositive. The sequencing sample was made of PBMCs. The nucleotide sequence reads as follows: TGTGCCAGCAGGAGTCGACAGATCAATTCACCCCTCCACTTT. Its protein is CASRSRQINSPLHF.